These T cell receptor beta chains were read from a single sample in a study of cytomegalovirus exposure and HLA in healthy donors. Using immunoSEQ multiplex PCR, the repertoire was profiled, and TCRdb retains in-frame clones only, with some absent. The sample holds some 190,000 clones, 76% seen once. The specimen was PBMCs. The receptors originated from a man younger than 35 in good health and CMV-seronegative. Each CDR3 is given without its conserved first and last residue.

v_gene,j_gene,CDR3aa
TRBV28,TRBJ2-5,ASAGGSEIWETQY
TRBV6-4,TRBJ2-2,ASRPGQGITGELF
TRBV28,TRBJ1-2,ASSLDRVNYGYT
TRBV9,TRBJ1-5,ASSPGGKGSNQPQH
TRBV6-1,TRBJ2-5,ASSDLTGSKTQY
TRBV27,TRBJ1-2,ASSSPGRGGRGYGYT
TRBV5-1,TRBJ1-1,ASSWGQQNTEAF
TRBV30,TRBJ1-2,AWSVRDVNLPVEGGYT
TRBV19,TRBJ1-1,ASSNQGRTEAF
TRBV5-1,TRBJ2-7,ASSFDRGREQY
TRBV10-1,TRBJ2-1,ASSGTSGSSYNEQF
TRBV7-9,TRBJ2-1,ASSRGEPEQF
TRBV28,TRBJ1-5,ASRTDRVQPQH
TRBV7-2,TRBJ1-1,ASKPPSRGKDTEAF
TRBV19,TRBJ2-1,ASSIVRNFRQGIYNEQF
TRBV2,TRBJ1-3,ASSGGTGTGNTIY
TRBV5-1,NA,ASSWDRGYEQY
TRBV9,TRBJ2-7,ASSVDQGSYEQY
TRBV27,TRBJ1-2,ASSLSQDRNYGYT
TRBV11-2,TRBJ2-5,ASSLVGPSGGAETQY
TRBV7-2,TRBJ1-4,ASRRGGGYSEKLF
TRBV28,TRBJ2-1,ASSSQAGGPGEQF
TRBV5-1,TRBJ2-3,ASSQQGISTDTQY
TRBV6-1,TRBJ2-1,ASSARQLPQF
TRBV5-5,TRBJ1-6,ASSRGETLNSPLH
TRBV18,TRBJ2-1,ASSPTSGGARFHNEQF
TRBV6-6,TRBJ2-3,ASSDRGPTTDTQY
TRBV27,TRBJ2-1,ASTLLAGSYNEQF
TRBV7-9,TRBJ1-2,ASSLAQGQGSYYGYT
TRBV30,TRBJ1-3,AWMRGGGSGVY
TRBV11-2,TRBJ1-4,ASSLPPYRVLNEKLF
TRBV19,TRBJ2-7,ASSVIAGYTYEQY
TRBV5-1,TRBJ2-6,ASSLAGGAFGANVLT
TRBV10-1,TRBJ1-1,ASQRTANTEAF
TRBV11-3,TRBJ2-1,ASSLRALADNEQF
TRBV27,TRBJ2-1,ASSLRRSPGNEQF
TRBV28,TRBJ2-3,ASSTLGGGQY
TRBV5-1,TRBJ2-1,ASSSLPTSGGNNEQF
TRBV13,TRBJ2-1,ASSPPLAGGNNEQF
TRBV9,TRBJ1-1,ASSVEGRGGKAF